The 3 T cell receptor beta chains below all came from one sample that was sequenced in a study of spatial heterogeneity in lung cancer (dated by TCRdb to about 2019). The intended sense of this specimen's time point label: blood at routine non-recurrence follow-up after resection. Libraries were constructed by 5' RACE. TCRdb lists the instrument as NextSeq 500. TCRdb ran its own pipeline on the public reads, namely fastp trimming at Q25 and MiXCR clone calling, and kept in-frame beta chains. Every CDR3 protein is listed once, alongside the most common genes and DNA of its rows. Across this sample there are roughly 10,000 distinct CDR3 sequences, with roughly 22% seen only once. The ten largest make up about two fifths of the sample. Source: PBMCs, taken at follow-up. The receptors here all came from a male donor with early-stage non-small cell lung cancer.

This clonotype was counted many times. The chain employs TRBV11-2 and TRBJ1-4; D may be TRBD1 (5 bases). Germline-derived CDR1 and CDR2 are SGHAT and FQNNGV. The CDR3 consists of 16 residues. Trimming cost V 5 bases and J 0 bases, with 13 bases left between them. The CDR3 region is CASSPRGSATNEKLFF. The CDR3 DNA sequence: TGTGCCAGCAGCCCAAGGGGCAGCGCAACTAATGAAAAACTGTTTTTT.

The rearrangement links TRBV7-9 to TRBJ2-1, with 9 bases identical to TRBD2. Germline CDR1 SEHNR, CDR2 FQNEAQ (reference sequence). The trim removed 5 bases at V and 5 bases at J, leaving 7 bases unmatched. There are 15 residues in the CDR3. The CDR3 region has the DNA TGTGCCAGCAGCCAGAACCTAGCGGGGCACAATGAGCAGTTCTTC. Protein sequence: CASSQNLAGHNEQFF.

This clonotype has ten or more counts. The V call is TRBV29-1, the J call TRBJ2-1; 9 nucleotides align to TRBD2. The germline V gene encodes CDR1 SQVTM and CDR2 ANQGSEA. J was trimmed by 4 bases and V by 3 bases; bases with no gene match: 4. The CDR3 consists of 14 residues. This CDR3 is CSVDVAGVYNEQFF. In DNA, the CDR3 is TGCAGCGTTGATGTAGCGGGAGTTTACAATGAGCAGTTCTTC.